Sequencing of this T cell receptor beta chain was carried out in a study of CD8 T cells in Susac syndrome. The wider study: Within the sequenced group of Susac syndrome patients, over five showed active disease and about eight were in remission. Blood was drawn from Susac syndrome patients while they were therapy-naive, on corticosteroids, or on intravenous immunoglobulin alone.

RNA in amounts of about 0.45 to 1 ug was reverse transcribed with random hexamers. Amplification of TCR beta CDR3 across 54 Vbeta and 13 Jbeta was performed with immunoSEQ multiplex PCR. TCRdb reanalysed the immunoSEQ multiplex PCR reads using MiXCR and keeps one entry per CDR3 protein. The sample records about 120,000 distinct CDR3 sequences, roughly 95% being singletons. This CDR3 is 13 amino acids long. Trimming shortened V by 6 bases and J by 4 bases, and 10 bases separated the two germline ends. Per the germline V gene, CDR1 is MNHEY and CDR2 is SMNVEV (reference sequence). V usage is TRBV27 and J usage is TRBJ1-3; no clear D gene. The source material was CD4+ T cells from PBMCs. The receptor was derived from a human donor with Susac syndrome. CDR3 residues: CASRSYSGNTIYF. In DNA form, the CDR3 reads TGTGCCAGCAGGAGTTACTCGGGAAACACCATATATTTT.